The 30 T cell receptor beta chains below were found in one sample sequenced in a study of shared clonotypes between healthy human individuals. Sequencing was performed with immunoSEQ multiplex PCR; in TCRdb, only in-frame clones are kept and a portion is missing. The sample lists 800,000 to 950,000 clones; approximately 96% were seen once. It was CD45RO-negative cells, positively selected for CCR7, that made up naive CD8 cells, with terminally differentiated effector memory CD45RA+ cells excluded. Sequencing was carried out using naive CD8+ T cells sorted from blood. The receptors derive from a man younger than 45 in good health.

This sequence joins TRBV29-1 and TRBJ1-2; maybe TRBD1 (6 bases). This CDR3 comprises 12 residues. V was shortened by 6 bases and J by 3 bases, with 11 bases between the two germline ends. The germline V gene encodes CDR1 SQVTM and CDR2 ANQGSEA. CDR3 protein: CSVERGYYGYTF. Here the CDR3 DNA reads TGCAGCGTGGAAAGGGGGTACTATGGCTACACCTTC.

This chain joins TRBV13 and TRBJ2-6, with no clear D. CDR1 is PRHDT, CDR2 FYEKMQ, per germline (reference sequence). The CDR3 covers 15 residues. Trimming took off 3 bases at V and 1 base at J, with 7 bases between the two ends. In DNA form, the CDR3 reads TGTGCCAGCAGCTTGCCTGGTTCTGGGGCCAACGTCCTGACTTTC. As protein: CASSLPGSGANVLTF.

As DNA, the CDR3 is TGTGCCACCAGCAGAGGACCAACCTACGAGCAGTACTTC. It is translated as CATSRGPTYEQYF. This chain connects TRBV15 to TRBJ2-7, with D uncertain. Trimming removed 1 base at V and 2 bases at J, with 6 bases between. This CDR3 has 13 residues. CDR1 LNHNV and CDR2 YYDKDF come from the germline V gene (reference sequence).

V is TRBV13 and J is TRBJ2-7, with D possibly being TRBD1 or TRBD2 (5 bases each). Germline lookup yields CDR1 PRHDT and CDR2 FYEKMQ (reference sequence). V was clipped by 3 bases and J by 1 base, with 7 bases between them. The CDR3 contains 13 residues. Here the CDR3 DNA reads TGTGCCAGCAGCTTTTGGGGGTCCTACGAGCAGTACTTC. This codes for CASSFWGSYEQYF.

CDR3 coding DNA: TGTGCCAGCCCCGACTCGGTGGGGGCCAAAGATACGCAGTATTTT. This sequence encodes CASPDSVGAKDTQYF. The J gene is TRBJ2-3, the V gene TRBV7-1, with a possible D match to TRBD1 (6 bases). TRBV7-1 is known as an ORF, though its function is uncertain. V lost 8 bases, J lost 5 bases, and 20 bases lay in between. The CDR3 runs 15 residues.

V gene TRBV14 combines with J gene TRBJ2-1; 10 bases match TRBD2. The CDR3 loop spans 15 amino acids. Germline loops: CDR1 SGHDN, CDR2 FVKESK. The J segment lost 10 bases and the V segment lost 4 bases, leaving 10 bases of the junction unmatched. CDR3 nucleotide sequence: TGTGCCAGCAGCCCCGGACTAGCGGCCTCGGGGGAGCAGTTCTTC. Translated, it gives CASSPGLAASGEQFF.

In DNA form, the CDR3 reads TGTGCCAGCAGCTTGGGTCCAAGGCGGGGCGGGATGGATGAGCAGTTCTTC. Protein: CASSLGPRRGGMDEQFF. The V and J genes are TRBV5-6 and TRBJ2-1; the D gene is possibly TRBD2 (6 bases). Germline values: CDR1 SGHDT, CDR2 YYEEEE. The V and J ends lost 0 bases and 8 bases respectively, with 21 bases between them. CDR3 length equals 17 residues. The whole variable domain, remainder taken from reference TRBV5-6 and TRBJ2-1, is DAGVTQSPTHLIKTRGQQVTLRCSPKSGHDTVSWYQQALGQGPQFIFQYYEEEERQRGNFPDRFSGHQFPNYSSELNVNALLLGDSALYLCASSLGPRRGGMDEQFFGPGTRLTVL.

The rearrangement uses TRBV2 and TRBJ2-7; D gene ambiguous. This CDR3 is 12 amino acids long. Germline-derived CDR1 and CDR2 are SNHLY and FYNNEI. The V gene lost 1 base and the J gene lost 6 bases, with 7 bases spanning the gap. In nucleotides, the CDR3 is TGTGCCAGCAGTGAAGTGAACTCCGAGCAGTACTTC. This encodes CASSEVNSEQYF.

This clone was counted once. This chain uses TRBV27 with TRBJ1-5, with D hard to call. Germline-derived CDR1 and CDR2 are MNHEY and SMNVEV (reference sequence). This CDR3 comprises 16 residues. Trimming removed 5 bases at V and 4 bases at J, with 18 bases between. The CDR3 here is CASSGLSFGQNQPQHF. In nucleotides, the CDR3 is TGTGCCAGCAGTGGACTGAGTTTCGGGCAAAATCAGCCCCAGCATTTT.

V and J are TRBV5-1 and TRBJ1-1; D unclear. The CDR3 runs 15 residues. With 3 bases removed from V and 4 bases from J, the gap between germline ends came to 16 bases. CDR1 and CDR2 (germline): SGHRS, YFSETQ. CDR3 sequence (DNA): TGCGCCAGCAGCTCGGGTGGGGATCATGGCACTGAAGCTTTCTTT. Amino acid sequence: CASSSGGDHGTEAFF. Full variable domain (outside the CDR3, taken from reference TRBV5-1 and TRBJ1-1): KAGVTQTPRYLIKTRGQQVTLSCSPISGHRSVSWYQQTPGQGLQFLFEYFSETQRNKGNFPGRFSGRQFSNSRSEMNVSTLELGDSALYLCASSSGGDHGTEAFFGQGTRLTVV.

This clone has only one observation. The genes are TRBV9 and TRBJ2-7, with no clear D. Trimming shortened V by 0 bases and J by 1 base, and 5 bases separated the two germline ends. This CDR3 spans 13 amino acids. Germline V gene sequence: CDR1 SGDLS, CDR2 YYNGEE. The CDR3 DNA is TGTGCCAGCAGCGTAGCTGAGTCCTACGAGCAGTACTTC. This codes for CASSVAESYEQYF. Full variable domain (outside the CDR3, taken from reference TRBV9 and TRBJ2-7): DSGVTQTPKHLITATGQRVTLRCSPRSGDLSVYWYQQSLDQGLQFLIQYYNGEERAKGNILERFSAQQFPDLHSELNLSSLELGDSALYFCASSVAESYEQYFGPGTRLTVT.

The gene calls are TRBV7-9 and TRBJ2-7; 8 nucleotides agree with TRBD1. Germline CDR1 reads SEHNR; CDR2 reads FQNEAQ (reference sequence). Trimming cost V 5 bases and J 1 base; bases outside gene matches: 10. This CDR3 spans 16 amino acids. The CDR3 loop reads CASSPGEDRVSYEQYF. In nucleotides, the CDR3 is TGTGCCAGCAGCCCCGGAGAGGACAGGGTTTCCTACGAGCAGTACTTC.

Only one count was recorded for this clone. The DNA for the CDR3 is TGCGCCAGGGGAGCCCAACCGGGACAAGAACTGAAGGGGACCCAGTACTTC. It yields the protein CARGAQPGQELKGTQYF. The gene calls are TRBV23-1 and TRBJ2-5, with a possible D match to TRBD1 (6 bases). TRBV23-1 carries the ORF label, with uncertain function. This CDR3 spans 17 amino acids. V was cut by 9 bases and J by 7 bases, with 30 bases left in between.

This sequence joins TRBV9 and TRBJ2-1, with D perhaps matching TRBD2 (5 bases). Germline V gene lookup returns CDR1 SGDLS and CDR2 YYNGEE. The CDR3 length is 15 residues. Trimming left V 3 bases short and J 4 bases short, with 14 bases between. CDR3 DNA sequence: TGTGCCAGCAGCGCGGCGGGCCTGGCGTACAATGAGCAGTTCTTC. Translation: CASSAAGLAYNEQFF.

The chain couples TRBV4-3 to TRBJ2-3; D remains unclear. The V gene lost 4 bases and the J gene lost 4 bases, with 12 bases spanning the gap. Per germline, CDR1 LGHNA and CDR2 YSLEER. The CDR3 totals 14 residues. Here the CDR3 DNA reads TGCGCCAGCAGCCCTCATGGGGATCCAGATACGCAGTATTTT. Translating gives CASSPHGDPDTQYF.

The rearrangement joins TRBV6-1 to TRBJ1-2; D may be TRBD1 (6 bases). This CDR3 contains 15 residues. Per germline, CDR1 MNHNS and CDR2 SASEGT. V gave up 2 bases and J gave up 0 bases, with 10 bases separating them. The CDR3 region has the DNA TGTGCCAGCAGTGAACGGGGGGCCCCTAACTATGGCTACACCTTC. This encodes CASSERGAPNYGYTF.

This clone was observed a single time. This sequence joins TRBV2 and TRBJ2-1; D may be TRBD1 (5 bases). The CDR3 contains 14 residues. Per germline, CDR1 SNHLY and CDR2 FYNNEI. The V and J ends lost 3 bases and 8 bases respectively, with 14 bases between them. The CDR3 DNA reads TGTGCCAGCAGTGATCACCACAGGATTTATGAGCAGTTCTTC. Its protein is CASSDHHRIYEQFF.

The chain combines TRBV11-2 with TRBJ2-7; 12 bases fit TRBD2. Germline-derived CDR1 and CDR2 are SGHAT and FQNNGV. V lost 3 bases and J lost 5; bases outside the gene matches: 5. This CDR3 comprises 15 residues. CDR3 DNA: TGTGCCAGCAGCTTCCTAGCGGGAGGGTACGACGAGCAGTACTTC. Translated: CASSFLAGGYDEQYF.

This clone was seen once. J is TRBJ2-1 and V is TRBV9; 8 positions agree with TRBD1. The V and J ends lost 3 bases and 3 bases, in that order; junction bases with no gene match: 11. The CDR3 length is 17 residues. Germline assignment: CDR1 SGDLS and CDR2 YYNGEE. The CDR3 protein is CASSDRQQGQDYNEQFF. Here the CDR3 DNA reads TGTGCCAGCAGCGACCGCCAACAGGGACAGGACTACAATGAGCAGTTCTTC.

CDR3 in amino acids: CASSVSLGELFF. CDR3 in DNA: TGTGCCAGCAGCGTATCCCTCGGGGAGCTGTTTTTT. V gene TRBV9 combines with J gene TRBJ2-2; D not resolved. Trimming cost V 1 base and J 7 bases, with 5 bases left between them. In germline, CDR1 is SGDLS, CDR2 YYNGEE. The CDR3 contains 12 residues.

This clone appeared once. CDR3 sequence (DNA): TGTGCCAGCAGTTACTCTAGCGGCCGTATCTACGAGCAGTACTTC. Protein sequence: CASSYSSGRIYEQYF. The chain joins TRBV6-6 to TRBJ2-7; a possible D gene is TRBD2 (6 bases). V lost 0 bases to trimming and J lost 3 bases, with 12 bases between them. The CDR3 spans 15 residues. The germline gives CDR1 MNHNY, CDR2 SVGAGI (reference sequence).

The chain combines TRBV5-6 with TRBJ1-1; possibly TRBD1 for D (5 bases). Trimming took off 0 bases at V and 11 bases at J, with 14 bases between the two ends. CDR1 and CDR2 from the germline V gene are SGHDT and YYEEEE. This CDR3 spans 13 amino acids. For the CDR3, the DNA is TGTGCCAGCAGCTTGGCAGGGAATCCGGGCGCTTTCTTT. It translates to CASSLAGNPGAFF.

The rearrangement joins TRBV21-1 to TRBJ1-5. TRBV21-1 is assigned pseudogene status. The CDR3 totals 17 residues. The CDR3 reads CASSRWVMGKAGQPQHF. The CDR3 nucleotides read TGTGCCAGCAGTAGGTGGGTCATGGGGAAGGCGGGTCAGCCCCAGCATTTT.

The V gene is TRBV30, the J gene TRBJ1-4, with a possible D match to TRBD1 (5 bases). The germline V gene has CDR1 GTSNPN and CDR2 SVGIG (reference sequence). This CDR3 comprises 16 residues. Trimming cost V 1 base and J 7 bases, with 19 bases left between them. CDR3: CAWSDLYNRPFEKLFF. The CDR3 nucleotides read TGTGCCTGGAGTGATTTGTATAACAGGCCATTTGAAAAACTGTTTTTT.

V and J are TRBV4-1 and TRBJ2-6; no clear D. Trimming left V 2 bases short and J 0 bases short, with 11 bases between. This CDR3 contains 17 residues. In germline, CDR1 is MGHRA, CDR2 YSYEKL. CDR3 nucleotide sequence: TGCGCCAGCAGCCAAACGGGCCTCCTCTCTGGGGCCAACGTCCTGACTTTC. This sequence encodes CASSQTGLLSGANVLTF.

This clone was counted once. CDR3 in DNA: TGTGCCAGCAGCTCTGGGGGTGTTGGCACAGATACGCAGTATTTT. Its translation is CASSSGGVGTDTQYF. This chain uses TRBV11-2 with TRBJ2-3; either TRBD1 or TRBD2 may fit D (5 bases each). This CDR3 comprises 15 residues. Deletions cut 4 bases from V and 1 base from J, with 12 bases between. Looked up from germline, CDR1 is SGHAT and CDR2 is FQNNGV.

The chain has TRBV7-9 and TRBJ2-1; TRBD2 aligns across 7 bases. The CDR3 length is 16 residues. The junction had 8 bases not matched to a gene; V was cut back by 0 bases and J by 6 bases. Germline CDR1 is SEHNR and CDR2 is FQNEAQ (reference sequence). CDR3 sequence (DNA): TGTGCCAGCAGCTTAGCAGCGGGATTTGTGTTCAATGAGCAGTTCTTC. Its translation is CASSLAAGFVFNEQFF.

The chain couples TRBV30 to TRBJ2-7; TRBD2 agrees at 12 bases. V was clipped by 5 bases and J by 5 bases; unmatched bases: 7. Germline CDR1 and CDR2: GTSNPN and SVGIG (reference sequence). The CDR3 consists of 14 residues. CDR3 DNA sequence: TGTGCCTGGGAAGTGGGACTAGCGGGTAACGAGCAGTACTTC. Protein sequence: CAWEVGLAGNEQYF. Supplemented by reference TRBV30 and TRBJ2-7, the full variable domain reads SQTIHQWPATLVQPVGSPLSLECTVEGTSNPNLYWYRQAAGRGLQLLFYSVGIGQISSEVPQNLSASRPQDRQFILSSKKLLLSDSGFYLCAWEVGLAGNEQYFGPGTRLTVT.

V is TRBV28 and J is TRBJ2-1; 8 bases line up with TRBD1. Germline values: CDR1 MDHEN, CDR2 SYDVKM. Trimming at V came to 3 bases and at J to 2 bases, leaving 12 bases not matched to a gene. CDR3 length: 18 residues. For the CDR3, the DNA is TGTGCCAGCAGTTTCCAGGACAGGGCATACGAAACCTACAATGAGCAGTTCTTC. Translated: CASSFQDRAYETYNEQFF.

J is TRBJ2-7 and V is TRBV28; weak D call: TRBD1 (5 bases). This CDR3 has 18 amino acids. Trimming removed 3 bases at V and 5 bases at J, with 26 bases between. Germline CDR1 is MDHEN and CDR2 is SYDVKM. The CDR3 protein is CASSFGFRFRVDTDEQYF. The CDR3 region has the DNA TGTGCCAGCAGTTTCGGATTTCGATTCAGGGTAGACACGGACGAGCAGTACTTC.